This T cell receptor beta chain was found in a study of blood T cell repertoires in COVID-19. Background on the study: COVID-19 samples from acute and convalescent phases originated in the United States, Italy and Spain. The analysed material was cDNA or gDNA that came from T cells, B-cell-depleted T cells, or PBMCs.

The authors' processing: Researchers report that nucleated cell counts were estimated from reference gene primer amplification. Assay: immunoSEQ multiplex PCR; the TCRdb copy retains only in-frame clones and omits some. D and trimming come from the DNA, and the V and J calls and clone size come from that table. The sample has about 180,000 clones, roughly four fifths seen once. The source of this sequence is a human donor in a cohort sampled during active COVID-19. Source material: peripheral blood.

CDR3 protein: CASSQVAGGPDEQFF. The CDR3 DNA follows: TGTGCCAGCAGCCAAGTAGCGGGGGGGCCCGATGAGCAGTTCTTC. The rearrangement links TRBV3-1 (or the pseudogene TRBV3-2) to TRBJ2-1; 11 nucleotides line up with TRBD2. This CDR3 has 15 residues. The trim removed 1 base at V and 8 bases at J, leaving 4 bases unmatched. CDR1 is LGHDT and CDR2 is YNNKEL in the germline V gene (reference sequence).